This paragraph covers one T cell receptor beta chain sequence. Its antigen is unidentified. Possible read error: a much larger clone is one base away. This CDR3 is built from 16 residues. Trimming at V came to 6 bases and at J to 4 bases, leaving 12 bases not matched to a gene. The entry originates in a study of post-analysis software for immune sequencing data. Broader study findings: Multiple sclerosis patients had significantly lower normalized Chao1 diversity than controls. Clustering by F measure revealed strong co-clustering among samples prepared together in one batch. Compared with controls, patients had more of roughly five TRBV segments, including TRBV5-6, TRBV5-1 and TRBV20-1.

Presence of unique molecular identifiers characterized the TCR beta cDNA libraries. Each batch of 1 to 10 million T cells produced hundreds of thousands of cDNA molecules. TCRdb independently ran MiXCR on the PCR reads; one entry per CDR3 protein. Among about 200,000 distinct CDR3 sequences listed, approximately 29% were seen once. The clonotype comes from a girl aged 2-17 years with multiple sclerosis. The V and J genes are TRBV12-3 or TRBV12-4 and TRBJ2-3; 8 bases match TRBD1. Sequencing was performed on blood. CDR3 in amino acids: CASSPDRARFSDTQYF. The CDR3 DNA follows: TGTGCCAGCAGCCCGGACAGGGCGAGGTTCTCAGATACGCAGTATTTT.